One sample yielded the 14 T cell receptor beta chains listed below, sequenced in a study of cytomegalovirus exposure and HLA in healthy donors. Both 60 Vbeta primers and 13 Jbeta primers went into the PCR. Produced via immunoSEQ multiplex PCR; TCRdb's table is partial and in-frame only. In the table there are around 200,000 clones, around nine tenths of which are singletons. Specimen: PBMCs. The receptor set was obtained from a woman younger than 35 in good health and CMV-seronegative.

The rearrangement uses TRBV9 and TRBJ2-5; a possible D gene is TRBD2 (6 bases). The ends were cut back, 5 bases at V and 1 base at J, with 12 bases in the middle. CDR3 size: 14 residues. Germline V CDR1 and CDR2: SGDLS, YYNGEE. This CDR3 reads CASSPSGVQETQYF. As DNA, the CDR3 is TGTGCCAGCAGTCCGTCGGGGGTCCAAGAGACCCAGTACTTC. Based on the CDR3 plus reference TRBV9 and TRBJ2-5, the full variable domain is DSGVTQTPKHLITATGQRVTLRCSPRSGDLSVYWYQQSLDQGLQFLIQYYNGEERAKGNILERFSAQQFPDLHSELNLSSLELGDSALYFCASSPSGVQETQYFGPGTRLLVL.

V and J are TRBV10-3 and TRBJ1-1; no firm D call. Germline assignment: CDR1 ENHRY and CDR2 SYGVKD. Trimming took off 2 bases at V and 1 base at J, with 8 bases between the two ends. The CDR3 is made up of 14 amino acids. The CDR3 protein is CAISEAGGNTEAFF. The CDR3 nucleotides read TGTGCCATCAGTGAGGCGGGAGGGAACACTGAAGCTTTCTTT.

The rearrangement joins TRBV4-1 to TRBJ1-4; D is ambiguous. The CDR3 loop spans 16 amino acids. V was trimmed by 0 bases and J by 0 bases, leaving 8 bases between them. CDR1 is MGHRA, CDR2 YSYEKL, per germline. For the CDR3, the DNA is TGCGCCAGCAGCCAAGATTCAACAGCAACTAATGAAAAACTGTTTTTT. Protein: CASSQDSTATNEKLFF.

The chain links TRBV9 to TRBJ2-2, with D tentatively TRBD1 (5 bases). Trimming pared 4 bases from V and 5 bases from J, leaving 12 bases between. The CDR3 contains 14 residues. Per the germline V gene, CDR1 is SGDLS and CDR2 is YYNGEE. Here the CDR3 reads CASSSRSGTGELFF. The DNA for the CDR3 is TGTGCCAGCAGCTCGAGATCAGGGACCGGGGAGCTGTTTTTT.

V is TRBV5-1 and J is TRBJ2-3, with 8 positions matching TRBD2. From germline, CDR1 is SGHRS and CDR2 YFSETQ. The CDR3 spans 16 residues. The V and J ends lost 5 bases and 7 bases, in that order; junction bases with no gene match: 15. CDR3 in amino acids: CASRYLGGASSNTQYF. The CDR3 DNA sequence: TGCGCCAGCAGGTACCTCGGGGGGGCCTCATCAAATACGCAGTATTTT.

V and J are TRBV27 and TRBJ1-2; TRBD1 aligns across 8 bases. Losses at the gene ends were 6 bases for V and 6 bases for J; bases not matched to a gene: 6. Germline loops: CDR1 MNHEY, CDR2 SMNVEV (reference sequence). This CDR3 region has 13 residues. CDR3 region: CASRRTGRNGYTF. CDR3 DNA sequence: TGTGCCAGCAGACGGACAGGGAGGAATGGCTACACCTTC.

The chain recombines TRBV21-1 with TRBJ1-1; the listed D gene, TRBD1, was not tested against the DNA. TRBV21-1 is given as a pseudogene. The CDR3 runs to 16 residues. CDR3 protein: CASRELREPLNTEAFF. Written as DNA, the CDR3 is TGTGCCAGCAGGGAACTCAGGGAACCTCTGAACACTGAAGCTTTCTTT.

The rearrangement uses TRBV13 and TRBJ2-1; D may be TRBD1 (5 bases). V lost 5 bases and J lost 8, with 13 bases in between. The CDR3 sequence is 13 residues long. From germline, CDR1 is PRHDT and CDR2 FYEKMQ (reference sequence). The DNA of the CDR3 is TGTGCCAGCAGCCTATTTCTAGGGGATGAGCAGTTCTTC. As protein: CASSLFLGDEQFF.

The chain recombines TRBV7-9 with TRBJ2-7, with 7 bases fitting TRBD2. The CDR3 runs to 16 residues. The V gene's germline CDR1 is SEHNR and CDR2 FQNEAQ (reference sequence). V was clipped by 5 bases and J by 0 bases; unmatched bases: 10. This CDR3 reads CASSPAGGSRSYEQYF. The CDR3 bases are TGTGCCAGCAGCCCCGCAGGCGGGAGTCGCTCCTACGAGCAGTACTTC.

The CDR3 reads CASRETGAGNQPQHF. CDR3 nucleotides: TGTGCCAGCAGAGAGACAGGGGCTGGCAATCAGCCCCAGCATTTT. The rearrangement joins TRBV6-5 to TRBJ1-5; TRBD1 matches at 8 bases. The CDR3 has 15 amino acids. V was pared by 6 bases and J by 2 bases, with 6 bases of the junction left unmatched. CDR1 MNHEY and CDR2 SVGAGI come from the germline V gene.

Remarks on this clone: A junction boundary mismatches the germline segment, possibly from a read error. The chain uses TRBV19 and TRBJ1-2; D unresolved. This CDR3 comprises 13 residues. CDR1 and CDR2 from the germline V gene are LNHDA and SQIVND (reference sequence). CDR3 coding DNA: TGTGCCAGTGGTATTTCCGGGAACTATGGCTACACCTTC. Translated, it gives CASGISGNYGYTF. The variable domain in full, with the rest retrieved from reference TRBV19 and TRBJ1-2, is DGGITQSPKYLFRKEGQNVTLSCEQNLNHDAMYWYRQDPGQGLRLIYYSQIVNDFQKGDIAEGYSVSREKKESFPLTVTSAQKNPTAFYLCASGISGNYGYTFGSGTRLTVV.

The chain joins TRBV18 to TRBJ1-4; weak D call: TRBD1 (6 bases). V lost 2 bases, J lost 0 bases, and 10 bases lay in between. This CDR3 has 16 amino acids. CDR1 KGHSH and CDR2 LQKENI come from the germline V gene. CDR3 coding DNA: TGTGCCAGCTCACCAGCAGGGGCAGCAACTAATGAAAAACTGTTTTTT. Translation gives CASSPAGAATNEKLFF. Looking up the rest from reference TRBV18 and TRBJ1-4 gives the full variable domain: NAGVMQNPRHLVRRRGQEARLRCSPMKGHSHVYWYRQLPEEGLKFMVYLQKENIIDESGMPKERFSAEFPKEGPSILRIQQVVRGDSAAYFCASSPAGAATNEKLFFGSGTQLSVL.

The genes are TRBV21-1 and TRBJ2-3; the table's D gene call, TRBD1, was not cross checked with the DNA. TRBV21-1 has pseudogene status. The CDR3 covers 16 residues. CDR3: CASSIWSQGKADTQYF. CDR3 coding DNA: TGTGCCAGCAGCATATGGTCACAGGGGAAGGCAGATACGCAGTATTTT.

CDR3: CASMRDSPGDGYTF. The CDR3 region has the DNA TGTGCCAGCATGAGGGACAGCCCGGGGGATGGCTACACCTTC. The J gene is TRBJ1-2, the V gene TRBV2; 7 bases are shared with TRBD1. The V and J ends lost 7 bases and 6 bases, in that order; junction bases with no gene match: 11. The V gene's germline CDR1 is SNHLY and CDR2 FYNNEI. CDR3 size: 14 residues. Complete variable domain (other parts from reference TRBV2 and TRBJ1-2): EPEVTQTPSHQVTQMGQEVILRCVPISNHLYFYWYRQILGQKVEFLVSFYNNEISEKSEIFDDQFSVERPDGSNFTLKIRSTKLEDSAMYFCASMRDSPGDGYTFGSGTRLTVV.